The entry that follows covers one T cell receptor beta chain sequence. Germline and junction disagree at one end, which may indicate a read error. Seattle patients were enrolled while actively infected and followed longitudinally. Source study methods: Cell counts per sample came from amplifying reference gene primers. Repertoires were generated with immunoSEQ multiplex PCR, while TCRdb's copy carries only in-frame clones and drops some. V, J and clone size reflect that table, while D and trimming were determined from the DNA. Here the sample spans approximately 200,000 clones, approximately 90% being singletons. This sample was included in a study of blood T cell repertoires in COVID-19. Study in general: The United States, Italy and Spain supplied acute and convalescent COVID-19 samples.

CDR1 MNHEY and CDR2 SVGEGT come from the germline V gene. There are 12 residues in the CDR3. The chain couples TRBV6-2 or TRBV6-3 to TRBJ1-2; no clear D. Sequenced material: peripheral blood. This sequence was found in a man aged 25 to 40 with COVID-19, enrolled during active disease. This CDR3 reads CASSYSAFGYTF. The CDR3 coding sequence is TGTGCCAGCAGCTACTCGGCTTTTGGCTACACCTTC.